This T cell receptor (beta chain) was identified during a study of monozygotic twins with inflammatory bowel disease. Study-level findings and limits: Support was absent for any single strong signal or clonotype linked to IBD.

The germline V gene has CDR1 MNHEY and CDR2 SMNVEV (reference sequence). CDR3 length: 14 residues. For this clonotype: Its specificity is unknown.

Total RNA amounting to 3,500 to 4,000 ng went into each TCR library. Eight reactions per sample, run separately, yielded cDNA. TCRdb re-called the 5' RACE reads and catalogs CDR3 proteins one per entry, DNA excluded. The sample table sets out approximately 400,000 distinct CDR3 sequences. This chain uses TRBV27 with TRBJ1-1; TCRdb gives TRBD1 as the D gene, but with no DNA this cannot be confirmed. Sequenced: blood. This TCR was recovered from a human donor with ulcerative colitis or Crohn's disease, or a healthy co-twin of an affected twin (not recorded which). The CDR3 spells CASSLRGALAEAFF.